This paragraph covers one T cell receptor beta chain sequence. This clonotype is judged large (0.1 to 1%). This clone's antigen is unknown. Base qualities are not provided; no much larger clone lies one nucleotide away. These data belong to a study of circulating CD8 cells and anti-PD-1 response in melanoma (dated by TCRdb to about 2020). Background on the whole study: Nivolumab was administered to patients intravenously at 3 mg/kg every 2 weeks. In on-treatment samples, a biotinylated anti-human IgG4 antibody was used to detect PD-1. A total of some eleven melanoma patients were included in the TCR repertoire analysis, 4 of them responders and 7 non-responders. Patients with complete or partial responses were classified as responders, and patients with stable or progressive disease (RECIST v1.1) were classified as non-responders. The melanoma cohort included approximately 13 patients, of whom seven received anti-PD-1 as first-line therapy and six had previously received targeted therapy or immunotherapy. Study-wide findings and limitations: The authors pointed out that the cohort included both treatment-naive and previously treated patients, and that this mix could influence the results. The highest diversity was observed in the DNEG repertoire, similar and higher clonality was shown by the PD-1 and DPOS repertoires, and the lowest diversity was found in the TIGIT repertoires. Only baseline and M1 samples, drawn from a small cohort with few responders, went into the published TCR repertoire comparisons. Because tumor material could not be accessed, tumor reactivity was instead assessed with peptide assays on expanded sorted subsets. Because of limited material, replicates were generally not included when the experiments were performed. Repertoires were largely private between subsets, with under 8% of TRB clonotypes shared at M1; sharing was highest between DPOS and TIGIT.

These reads were obtained on a NextSeq 500. TCR libraries were prepared from around 15 ng of total RNA with the QIAseq Immune Repertoire RNA Library Kit, Human TCR Panel. TCR libraries were sequenced on an Illumina NextSeq with a Mid Output V2 kit, using asymmetric 261x41 paired-end reads. Every TCR library was diluted down to roughly 4 nM, then pooled, denatured and loaded at roughly 1 pM. From the authors' description of their analysis: The QIAGEN GeneGlobe Data Analysis Center was used to process TCR FASTQ files, and downstream analysis was done in R 3.5.2. To get clonality, Shannon entropy was normalized by the log of the number of unique productive sequences and the result was subtracted from one. Within each subset, Fisher exact tests at 5% FDR identified TRA or TRB clonotypes differing in abundance between baseline and M1. Clonotypes with differential abundance were put into four groups: emerging, expanding, contracting or non-expanding/contracting. Morisita's overlap index was used to measure repertoire overlap between patients. TCRdb reworked the public reads: Q25 trimming with fastp, MiXCR clone assembly, productive beta chains retained. All rows with the same CDR3 protein become a single entry with the most common DNA and genes. The V and J calls were not made by the authors but by TCRdb's processing. The sample table lists hundreds of distinct CDR3 sequences, less than 9.5% of them with a count of one. Clones ranked in the top ten supply 11% to 15% of the sample.

A BD FACSAria II cell sorter was used to sort four subsets, defined by PD-1 and/or TIGIT, from live CD3+CD8+TCRalphabeta+ cells. To characterize relevance to anti-PD-1 therapy response, circulating CD8 T cells were sorted into four subsets based on PD-1 and TIGIT expression. Both TCR alpha and TCR beta chains were sequenced from each sorted CD8 T-cell subset. Peripheral blood was collected before the first anti-PD-1 injection, after two injections and after four injections. Ficoll gradient centrifugation was used to isolate PBMCs right away. Until use, PBMCs were stored frozen in liquid nitrogen in RPMI containing about 21% FCS and 10% DMSO. Thawed PBMCs were stained with a viability dye and antibodies against CD3, CD8alpha, TCRalphabeta, PD-1 and TIGIT. Total RNA was extracted with the RNeasy Kit, and a RIN above 7 was reached by every sample. Based on the germline V gene (reference sequence), the CDR1 and CDR2 sequences are LNHDA and SQIVND. Trimming takes 3 bases from V and 0 bases from J, and the germline ends sit 18 bases apart. The CDR3, cysteine through phenylalanine, is 17 amino acids long. Left in the record is the CDR3 DNA by itself, 51 bases read in frame from the first base.

The sample consisted of CD8+ T cells from PBMCs, taken at baseline or after one month of anti-PD-1 therapy (not recorded which). The chain joins TRBV19 to TRBJ2-7; the D gene assignment is perhaps TRBD1 or TRBD2, with each matching 7 bases. This clonotype was obtained from a human donor with melanoma. The CDR3 corresponds to CASSIRKGGGSSYEQYF. The DNA sequence follows: TGTGCCAGTAGTATTCGGAAAGGGGGCGGGAGCTCCTACGAGCAGTACTTC.